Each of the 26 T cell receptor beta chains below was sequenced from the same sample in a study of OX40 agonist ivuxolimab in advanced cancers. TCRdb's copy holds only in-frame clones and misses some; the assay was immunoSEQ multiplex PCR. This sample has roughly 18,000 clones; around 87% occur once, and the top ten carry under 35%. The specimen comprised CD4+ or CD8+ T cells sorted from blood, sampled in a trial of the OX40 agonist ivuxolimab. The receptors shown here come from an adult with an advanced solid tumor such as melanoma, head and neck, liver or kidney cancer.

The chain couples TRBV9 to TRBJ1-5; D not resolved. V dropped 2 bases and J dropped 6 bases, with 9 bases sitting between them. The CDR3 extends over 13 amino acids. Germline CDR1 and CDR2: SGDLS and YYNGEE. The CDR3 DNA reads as TGTGCCAGCAGCGTCTCCAGTGGTCAGCCCCAGCATTTT. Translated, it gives CASSVSSGQPQHF.

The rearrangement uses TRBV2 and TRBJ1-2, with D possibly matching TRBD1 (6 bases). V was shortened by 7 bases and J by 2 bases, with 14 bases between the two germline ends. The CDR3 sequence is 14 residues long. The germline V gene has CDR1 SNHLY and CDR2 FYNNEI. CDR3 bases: TGTGCCAGCACCGATTCCAGGGGCAACTATGGCTACACCTTC. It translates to CASTDSRGNYGYTF. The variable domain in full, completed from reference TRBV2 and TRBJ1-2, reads EPEVTQTPSHQVTQMGQEVILRCVPISNHLYFYWYRQILGQKVEFLVSFYNNEISEKSEIFDDQFSVERPDGSNFTLKIRSTKLEDSAMYFCASTDSRGNYGYTFGSGTRLTVV.

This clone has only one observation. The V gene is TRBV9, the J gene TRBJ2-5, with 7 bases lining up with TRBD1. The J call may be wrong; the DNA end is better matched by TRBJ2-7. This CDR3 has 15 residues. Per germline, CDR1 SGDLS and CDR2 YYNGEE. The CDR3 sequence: CASSVGQPSSYEQYF. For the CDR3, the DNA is TGTGCCAGCAGCGTGGGACAGCCGAGCTCCTACGAGCAGTACTTC.

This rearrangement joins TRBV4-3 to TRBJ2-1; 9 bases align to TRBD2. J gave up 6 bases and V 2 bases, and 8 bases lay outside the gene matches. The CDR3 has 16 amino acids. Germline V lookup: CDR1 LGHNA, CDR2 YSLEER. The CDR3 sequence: CASSQSLGTSSNEQFF. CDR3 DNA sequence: TGCGCCAGCAGCCAATCTTTAGGGACTAGCTCCAATGAGCAGTTCTTC.

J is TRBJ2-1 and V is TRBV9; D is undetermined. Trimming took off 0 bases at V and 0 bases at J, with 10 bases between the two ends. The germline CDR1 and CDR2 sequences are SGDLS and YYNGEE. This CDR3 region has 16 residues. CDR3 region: CASSVGLLGSYNEQFF. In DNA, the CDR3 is TGTGCCAGCAGCGTAGGGCTTCTAGGCTCCTACAATGAGCAGTTCTTC.

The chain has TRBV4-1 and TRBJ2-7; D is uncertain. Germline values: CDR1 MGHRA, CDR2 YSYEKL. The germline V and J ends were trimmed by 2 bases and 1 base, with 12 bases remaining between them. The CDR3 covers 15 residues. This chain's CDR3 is CASSQSDGRSYEQYF. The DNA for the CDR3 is TGCGCCAGCAGCCAATCGGACGGCCGATCCTACGAGCAGTACTTC.

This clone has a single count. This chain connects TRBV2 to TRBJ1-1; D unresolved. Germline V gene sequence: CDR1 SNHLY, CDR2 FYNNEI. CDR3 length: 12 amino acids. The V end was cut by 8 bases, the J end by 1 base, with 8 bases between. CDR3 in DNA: TGTGCCAGCGGTCCAGGGAACACTGAAGCTTTCTTT. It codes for CASGPGNTEAFF.

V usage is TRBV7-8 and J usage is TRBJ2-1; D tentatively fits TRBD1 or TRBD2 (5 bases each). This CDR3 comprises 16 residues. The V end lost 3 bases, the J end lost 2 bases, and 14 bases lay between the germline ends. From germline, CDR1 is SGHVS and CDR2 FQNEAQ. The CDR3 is CASSFRTGLAYNEQFF. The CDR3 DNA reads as TGTGCCAGCAGCTTTCGAACGGGGCTAGCCTACAATGAGCAGTTCTTC.

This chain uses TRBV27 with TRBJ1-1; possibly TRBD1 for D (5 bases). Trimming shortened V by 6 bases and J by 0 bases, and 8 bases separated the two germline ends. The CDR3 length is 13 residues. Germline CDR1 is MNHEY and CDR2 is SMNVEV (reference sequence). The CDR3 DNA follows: TGTGCCAGCAGGCTGGGACTGAACACTGAAGCTTTCTTT. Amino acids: CASRLGLNTEAFF.

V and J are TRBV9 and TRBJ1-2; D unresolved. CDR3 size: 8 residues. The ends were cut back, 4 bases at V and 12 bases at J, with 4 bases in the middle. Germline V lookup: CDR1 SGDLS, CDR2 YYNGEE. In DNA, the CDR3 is TGTGCCAGCAGCCCCAACACCTTC. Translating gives CASSPNTF.

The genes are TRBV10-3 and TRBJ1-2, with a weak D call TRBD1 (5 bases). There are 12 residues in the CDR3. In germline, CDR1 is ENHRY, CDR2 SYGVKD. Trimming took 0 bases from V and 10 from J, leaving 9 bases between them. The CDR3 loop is CAISESQVVYTF. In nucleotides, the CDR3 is TGTGCCATCAGTGAGTCACAGGTAGTCTACACCTTC.

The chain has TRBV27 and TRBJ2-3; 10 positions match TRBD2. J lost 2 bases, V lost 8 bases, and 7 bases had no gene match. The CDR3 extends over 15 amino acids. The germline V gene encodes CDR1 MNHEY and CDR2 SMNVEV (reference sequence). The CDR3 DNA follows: TGTGCCAGCTCCACCAGCGGGAGGGCCACAGATACGCAGTATTTT. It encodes CASSTSGRATDTQYF.

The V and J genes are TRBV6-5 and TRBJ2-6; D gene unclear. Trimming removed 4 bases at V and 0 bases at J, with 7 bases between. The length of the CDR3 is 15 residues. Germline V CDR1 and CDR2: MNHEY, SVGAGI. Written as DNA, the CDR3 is TGTGCCAGCAGTTCTTGGACCTCTGGGGCCAACGTCCTGACTTTC. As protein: CASSSWTSGANVLTF.

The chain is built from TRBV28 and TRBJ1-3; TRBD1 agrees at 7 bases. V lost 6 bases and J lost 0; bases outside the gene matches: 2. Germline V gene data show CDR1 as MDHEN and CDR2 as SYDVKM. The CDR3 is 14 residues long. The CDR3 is CASRSGGSGNTIYF. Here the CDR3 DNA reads TGTGCCAGCAGATCAGGGGGCTCTGGAAACACCATATATTTT.

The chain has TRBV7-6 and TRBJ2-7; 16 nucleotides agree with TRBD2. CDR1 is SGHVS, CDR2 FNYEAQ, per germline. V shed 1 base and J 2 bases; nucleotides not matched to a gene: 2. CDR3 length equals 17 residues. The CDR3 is CASSLGGTSGRAYEQYF. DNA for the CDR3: TGTGCCAGCAGCTTAGGGGGGACTAGCGGGAGGGCCTACGAGCAGTACTTC. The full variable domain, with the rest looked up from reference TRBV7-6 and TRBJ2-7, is GAGVSQSPRYKVTKRGQDVALRCDPISGHVSLYWYRQALGQGPEFLTYFNYEAQQDKSGLPNDRFSAERPEGSISTLTIQRTEQRDSAMYRCASSLGGTSGRAYEQYFGPGTRLTVT.

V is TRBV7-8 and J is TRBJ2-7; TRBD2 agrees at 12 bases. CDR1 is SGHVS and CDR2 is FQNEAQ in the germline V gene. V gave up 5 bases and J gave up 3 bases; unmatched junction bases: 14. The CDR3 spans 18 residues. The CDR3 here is CASSPHRTSGMYYYEQYF. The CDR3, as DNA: TGTGCCAGCAGCCCGCATAGGACTAGCGGGATGTACTACTACGAGCAGTACTTC.

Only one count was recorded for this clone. The CDR3 is CSVVVGNTGELFF. CDR3 coding DNA: TGCAGCGTTGTTGTCGGGAACACCGGGGAGCTGTTTTTT. The genes are TRBV29-1 and TRBJ2-2; D is ambiguous. With 4 bases removed from V and 1 base from J, the gap between germline ends came to 7 bases. Germline V gene sequence: CDR1 SQVTM, CDR2 ANQGSEA. The CDR3 is 13 residues long.

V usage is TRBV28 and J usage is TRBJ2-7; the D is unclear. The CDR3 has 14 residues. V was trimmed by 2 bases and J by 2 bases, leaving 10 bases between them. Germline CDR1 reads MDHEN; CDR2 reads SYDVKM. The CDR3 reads CASSLATLTYEQYF. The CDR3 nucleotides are TGTGCCAGCAGTTTAGCGACGTTAACCTACGAGCAGTACTTC.

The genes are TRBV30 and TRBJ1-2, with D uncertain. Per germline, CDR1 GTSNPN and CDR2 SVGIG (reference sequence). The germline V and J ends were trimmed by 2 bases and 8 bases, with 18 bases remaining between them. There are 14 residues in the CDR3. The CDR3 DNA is TGTGCCTGGAGTATGGAGAGAAAGGGAGAAGGCTACACCTTC. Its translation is CAWSMERKGEGYTF.

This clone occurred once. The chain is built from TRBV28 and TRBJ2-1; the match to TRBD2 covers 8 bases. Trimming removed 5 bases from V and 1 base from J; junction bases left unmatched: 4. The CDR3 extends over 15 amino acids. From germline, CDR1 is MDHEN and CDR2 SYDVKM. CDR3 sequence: CASSPGLESYNEQFF. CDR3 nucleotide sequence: TGTGCCAGCAGTCCGGGACTAGAGTCCTACAATGAGCAGTTCTTC. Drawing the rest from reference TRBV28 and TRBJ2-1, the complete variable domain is DVKVTQSSRYLVKRTGEKVFLECVQDMDHENMFWYRQDPGLGLRLIYFSYDVKMKEKGDIPEGYSVSREKKERFSLILESASTNQTSMYLCASSPGLESYNEQFFGPGTRLTVL.

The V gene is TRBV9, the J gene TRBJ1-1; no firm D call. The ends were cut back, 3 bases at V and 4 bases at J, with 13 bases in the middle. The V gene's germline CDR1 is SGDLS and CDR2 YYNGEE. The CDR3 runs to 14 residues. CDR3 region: CASSAPSRPTEAFF. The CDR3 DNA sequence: TGTGCCAGCAGCGCCCCCAGTCGGCCCACTGAAGCTTTCTTT.

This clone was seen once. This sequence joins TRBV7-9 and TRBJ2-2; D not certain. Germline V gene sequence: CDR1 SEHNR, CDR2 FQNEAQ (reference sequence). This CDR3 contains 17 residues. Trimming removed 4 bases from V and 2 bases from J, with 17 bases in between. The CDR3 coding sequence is TGTGCCAGCAGCTCCTCTTGGCGGTTGGAAAACACCGGGGAGCTGTTTTTT. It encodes CASSSSWRLENTGELFF.

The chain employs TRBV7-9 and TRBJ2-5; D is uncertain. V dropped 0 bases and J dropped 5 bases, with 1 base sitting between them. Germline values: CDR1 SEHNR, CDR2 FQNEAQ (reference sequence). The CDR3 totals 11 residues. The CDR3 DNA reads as TGTGCCAGCAGCTTAGCGGAGACCCAGTACTTC. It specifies CASSLAETQYF. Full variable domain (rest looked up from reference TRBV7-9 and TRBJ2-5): DTGVSQNPRHKITKRGQNVTFRCDPISEHNRLYWYRQTLGQGPEFLTYFQNEAQLEKSRLLSDRFSAERPKGSFSTLEIQRTEQGDSAMYLCASSLAETQYFGPGTRLLVL.

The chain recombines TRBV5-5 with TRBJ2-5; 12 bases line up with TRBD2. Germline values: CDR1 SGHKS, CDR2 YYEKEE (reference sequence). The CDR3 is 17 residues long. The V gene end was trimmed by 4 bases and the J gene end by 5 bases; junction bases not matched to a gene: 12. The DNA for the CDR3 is TGTGCCAGCAGCACCTCGTGGCTAGCGGGAGGGTCGGAGACCCAGTACTTC. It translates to CASSTSWLAGGSETQYF. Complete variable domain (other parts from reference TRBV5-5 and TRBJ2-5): DAGVTQSPTHLIKTRGQQVTLRCSPISGHKSVSWYQQVLGQGPQFIFQYYEKEERGRGNFPDRFSARQFPNYSSELNVNALLLGDSALYLCASSTSWLAGGSETQYFGPGTRLLVL.

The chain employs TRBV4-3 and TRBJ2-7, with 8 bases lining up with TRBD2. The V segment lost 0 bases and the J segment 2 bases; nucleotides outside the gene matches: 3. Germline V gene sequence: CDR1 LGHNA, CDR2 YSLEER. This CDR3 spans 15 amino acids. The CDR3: CASSQEAGEAYEQYF. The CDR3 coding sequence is TGCGCCAGCAGCCAAGAAGCGGGAGAGGCCTACGAGCAGTACTTC.

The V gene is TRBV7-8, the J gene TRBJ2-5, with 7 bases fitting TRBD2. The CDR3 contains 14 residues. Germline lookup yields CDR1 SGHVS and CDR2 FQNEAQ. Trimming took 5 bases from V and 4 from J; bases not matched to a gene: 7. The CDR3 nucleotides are TGTGCCAGCAGCCCTAGCGGAATGAGAGAGACCCAGTACTTC. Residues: CASSPSGMRETQYF.